What follows describes a single T cell receptor (beta chain). Its antigen is not identified. Assay: immunoSEQ multiplex PCR; the TCRdb copy retains only in-frame clones and omits some. The sample holds hundreds of thousands of clones, over 65% seen once. The data stem from a study of shared clonotypes between healthy human individuals. General study findings and limits: Blood alone was sampled, and tissue repertoires likely differ. Across four donors, naive CD4 shared 4.5% to 6%, naive CD8 under 4%, memory CD4 roughly 2.1%, memory CD8 0.4% to 0.5%.

CDR1 and CDR2 (germline): GTSNPN, SVGIG (reference sequence). CDR3 size: 12 residues. The germline V and J ends were trimmed by 3 bases and 1 base, with 7 bases remaining between them. J is TRBJ2-7 and V is TRBV30; a weak D match, TRBD1 (6 bases). The clonotype originates from a man aged 25 to 40 in good health. Sequenced sample: memory CD4+ T cells sorted from blood. Subset here: CD45RA-negative fraction. The CDR3 sequence: CAWRGQSYEQYF. The DNA for the CDR3 is TGTGCCTGGAGAGGACAGTCCTACGAGCAGTACTTC.